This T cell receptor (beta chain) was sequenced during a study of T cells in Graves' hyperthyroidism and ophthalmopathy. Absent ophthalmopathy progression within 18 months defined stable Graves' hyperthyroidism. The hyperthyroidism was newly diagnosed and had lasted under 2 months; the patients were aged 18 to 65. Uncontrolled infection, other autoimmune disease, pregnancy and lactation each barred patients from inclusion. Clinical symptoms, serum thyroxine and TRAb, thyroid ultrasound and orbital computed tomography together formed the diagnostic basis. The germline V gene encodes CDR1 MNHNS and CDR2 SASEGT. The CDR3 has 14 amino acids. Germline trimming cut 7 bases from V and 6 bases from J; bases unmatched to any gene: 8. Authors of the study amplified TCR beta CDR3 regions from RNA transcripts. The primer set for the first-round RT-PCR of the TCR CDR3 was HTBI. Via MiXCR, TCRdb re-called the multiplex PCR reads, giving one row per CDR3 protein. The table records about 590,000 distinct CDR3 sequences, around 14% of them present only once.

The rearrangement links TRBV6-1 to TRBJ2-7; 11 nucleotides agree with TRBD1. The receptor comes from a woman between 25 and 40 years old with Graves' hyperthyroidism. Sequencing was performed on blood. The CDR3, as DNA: TGTGCCAGCACCTCAAAGGGACAGGGGGTCGAGCAGTACTTC. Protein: CASTSKGQGVEQYF.